This TCR beta chain was documented in a study of blood T cell repertoires in COVID-19. Study context: Spain, Italy and the United States supplied samples that represented acute and convalescent COVID-19. T cells, B-cell-depleted T cells, or PBMCs supplied cDNA or gDNA.

The CDR3 extends over 15 amino acids. The germline V gene encodes CDR1 SEHNR and CDR2 FQNEAQ (reference sequence). Trimming removed 2 bases at V and 6 bases at J, with 16 bases between. In the original processing: Researchers report that nucleated cell counts were estimated from reference gene primer amplification. The method was immunoSEQ multiplex PCR; TCRdb's version includes in-frame clones alone and lacks a portion of them. That table furnishes V, J and clone size, whereas the DNA furnished D and trimming. Of fewer than 55,000 clones in the sample, 84% were seen once. This clone was seen a handful of times.

The gene calls are TRBV7-9 and TRBJ1-2; possible D gene TRBD1, 6 bases. Sequences were obtained from peripheral blood. The sequence came from a man aged 50 or older with acute or convalescent COVID-19. The CDR3 DNA reads TGTGCCAGCAGCTTAATGGGGACACAAAAGCATGGCTACACCTTC. This sequence encodes CASSLMGTQKHGYTF.